This TCR beta chain emerged from a study of graft-versus-host responses after intestinal transplantation. Study details: Recipients were given multivisceral, liver-intestinal, or isolated intestinal transplants.

Sequenced by immunoSEQ multiplex PCR; TCRdb stores in-frame clones only, minus some. The table includes roughly 100,000 clones, more than 85% detected once. As regards this clone: Its matching antigen is unknown.

CDR3 length: 18 amino acids. CDR1 is SGHKS, CDR2 YYEKEE, per germline (reference sequence). V shed 0 bases, J shed 3 bases, and the junction held 10 bases outside the gene matches. This TCR derives from a human donor who received an intestinal transplant. Sequenced material: unstimulated CD8+ T cells sorted from spleen or lymph node cells, taken before intestinal transplant. The V and J genes are TRBV5-5 and TRBJ2-1, with 9 bases identical to TRBD1. The CDR3 reads CASSLADSTGGYYNEQFF. DNA for the CDR3: TGTGCCAGCAGCTTGGCCGATTCGACAGGGGGGTACTACAATGAGCAGTTCTTC.